This T cell receptor (beta chain) originates from a study of shared clonotypes between healthy human individuals. Clones were sequenced by immunoSEQ multiplex PCR, and TCRdb holds only the in-frame ones, with some missing. The sample holds 950,000 to 1,200,000 clones; 77% are singletons and the top ten take approximately 0.95%. The source material was memory CD4+ T cells from PBMCs. Subset defined: CD45RA-negative fraction. The clonotype comes from a man aged 18 to 29 in good health. Some clones in this sample may be carry-over from other donors' samples.

The CDR3 region has the DNA TGTGCCAGCAGCCTCCTTCGGGGCACCGGGGAGCTGTTTTTT. This sequence encodes CASSLLRGTGELFF. V usage is TRBV9 and J usage is TRBJ2-2; weak D call: TRBD2 (5 bases). With 4 bases removed from V and 4 bases from J, the gap between germline ends came to 11 bases. Germline CDR1 and CDR2: SGDLS and YYNGEE. CDR3 length: 14 amino acids.